The 9 T cell receptor beta chains below all came from one sample that was sequenced in a study of T-cell memory formation after mild COVID-19. TCRdb re-derived calls from the 5' RACE reads in MiXCR, one entry per CDR3 protein. The sample holds some 150,000 distinct CDR3 sequences, about 6% seen once. The specimen sequenced was PBMCs or a T cell subset sorted from them (not recorded which). These receptors came from an adult woman who had mild COVID-19 (a few samples of this study predate the infection). Cell type and time point are not known.

This CDR3 is CASSLASGKPYEQYF. CDR3 nucleotide sequence: TGTGCCAGCAGCTTAGCTAGCGGTAAACCTTACGAGCAGTACTTC. The chain carries TRBV3-1 and TRBJ2-7; 7 bases align to TRBD2. Unmatched junction bases numbered 11, after V lost 5 bases and J lost 4 bases. From germline, CDR1 is LGHDT and CDR2 YNNKEL (reference sequence). The CDR3 has 15 amino acids.

This clonotype occurred a few times. The gene calls are TRBV6-2 or TRBV6-3 and TRBJ2-7, with 11 bases fitting TRBD2. V was clipped by 3 bases and J by 5 bases; unmatched bases: 18. The CDR3 is made up of 19 amino acids. The germline V gene has CDR1 MNHEY and CDR2 SVGEGT. CDR3 coding DNA: TGTGCCAGCAGTTATCGGCTAGCGGGAGGAGTGCCGGTGGGGGACGAGCAGTACTTC. This encodes CASSYRLAGGVPVGDEQYF.

This clonotype was seen repeatedly, ten times or more. The chain links TRBV18 to TRBJ2-7; D is uncertain. Per germline, CDR1 KGHSH and CDR2 LQKENI. CDR3 size: 15 residues. Trimming pared 1 base from V and 8 bases from J, leaving 18 bases between. CDR3 nucleotides: TGTGCCAGCTCACCACGTGAGATCTCACAAGGAAAGCAGTACTTC. Amino acid sequence: CASSPREISQGKQYF. Together with reference TRBV18 and TRBJ2-7, the CDR3 gives the full variable domain: NAGVMQNPRHLVRRRGQEARLRCSPMKGHSHVYWYRQLPEEGLKFMVYLQKENIIDESGMPKERFSAEFPKEGPSILRIQQVVRGDSAAYFCASSPREISQGKQYFGPGTRLTVT.

This clonotype was seen a few times. The V and J genes are TRBV12-3 or TRBV12-4 and TRBJ1-2; D perhaps matches TRBD1 (5 bases). The V end was cut by 2 bases, the J end by 0 bases, with 13 bases between. There are 16 residues in the CDR3. CDR3 nucleotides: TGTGCCAGCAGTTTACGGACGGGGACGACTAACTATGGCTACACCTTC. Translating gives CASSLRTGTTNYGYTF.

This clonotype has ten or more counts. This rearrangement joins TRBV20-1 to TRBJ2-3; tentatively, D is TRBD1 or TRBD2 (5 bases each). Trimming removed 5 bases at V and 1 base at J, with 13 bases between. In germline, CDR1 is DFQATT, CDR2 SNEGSKA (reference sequence). The CDR3 contains 14 residues. CDR3 amino acids: CSARRDPGTDTQYF. DNA for the CDR3: TGCAGTGCTCGCCGGGACCCGGGCACAGATACGCAGTATTTT.

This clonotype was seen ten or more times. The chain employs TRBV7-8 and TRBJ1-5; 9 nucleotides agree with TRBD1. V gave up 5 bases and J gave up 4 bases; unmatched junction bases: 6. This CDR3 contains 15 residues. Per the germline V gene, CDR1 is SGHVS and CDR2 is FQNEAQ. The CDR3 DNA follows: TGTGCCAGCAGCCGATTAGGGACAGGGAATCAGCCCCAGCATTTT. The encoded protein is CASSRLGTGNQPQHF.

The chain links TRBV18 to TRBJ2-1; 7 nucleotides line up with TRBD2. V lost 1 base to trimming and J lost 6 bases; unmatched junction nucleotides: 3. The CDR3 runs to 14 residues. CDR1 and CDR2 (germline): KGHSH, LQKENI. As DNA, the CDR3 is TGTGCCAGCTCACCACGCACGGGGGGCAATGAGCAGTTCTTC. Protein product: CASSPRTGGNEQFF.

The chain recombines TRBV6-6 with TRBJ1-3, with TRBD1 matching over 7 bases. CDR3 size: 17 residues. Germline CDR1 MNHNY, CDR2 SVGAGI (reference sequence). V gave up 2 bases and J gave up 0 bases; unmatched junction bases: 7. CDR3 amino acids: CASSYQPTGISGNTIYF. DNA of the CDR3: TGTGCCAGCAGTTACCAACCGACAGGGATCTCTGGAAACACCATATATTTT.

The gene calls are TRBV27 and TRBJ2-7; 9 nucleotides line up with TRBD1. The germline V gene encodes CDR1 MNHEY and CDR2 SMNVEV (reference sequence). V shed 0 bases and J 2 bases; nucleotides not matched to a gene: 2. The CDR3 runs to 15 residues. The chain's CDR3 is CASSLSRQGAYEQYF. DNA of the CDR3: TGTGCCAGCAGTTTATCCCGACAGGGGGCCTACGAGCAGTACTTC.